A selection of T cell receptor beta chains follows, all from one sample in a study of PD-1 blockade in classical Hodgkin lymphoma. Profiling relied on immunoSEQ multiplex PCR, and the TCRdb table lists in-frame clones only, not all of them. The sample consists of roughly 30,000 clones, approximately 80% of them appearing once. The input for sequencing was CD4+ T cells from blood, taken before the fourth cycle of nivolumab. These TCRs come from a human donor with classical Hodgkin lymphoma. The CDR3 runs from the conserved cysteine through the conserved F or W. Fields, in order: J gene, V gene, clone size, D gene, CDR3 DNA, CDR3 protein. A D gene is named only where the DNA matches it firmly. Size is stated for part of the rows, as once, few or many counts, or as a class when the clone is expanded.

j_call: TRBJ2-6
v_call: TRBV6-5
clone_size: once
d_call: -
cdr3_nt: TGTGCCAGCAGGAGCGAGACAGTCAAACTGACTTTC
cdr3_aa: CASRSETVKLTF

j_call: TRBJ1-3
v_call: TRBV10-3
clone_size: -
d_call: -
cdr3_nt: TGTGCCACCCAGGACTCTGGAAACACCATATATTTT
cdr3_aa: CATQDSGNTIYF

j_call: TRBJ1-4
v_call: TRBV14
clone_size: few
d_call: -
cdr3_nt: TGTGCCAGCAGCCCAGGAGGGGGGGGCGCAAGTGAAAAACTGTTTTTT
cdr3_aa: CASSPGGGGASEKLFF

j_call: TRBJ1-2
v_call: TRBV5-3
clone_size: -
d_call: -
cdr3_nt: TGTGCCAGAAGCCGCTTCACAAGGACGTCCTATGGCTACACCTTC
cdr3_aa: CARSRFTRTSYGYTF

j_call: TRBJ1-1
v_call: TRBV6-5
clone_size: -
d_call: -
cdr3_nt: TGTGCCAGCAGTTACAGCGGGAGAGGTAACACTGAAGCTTTCTTT
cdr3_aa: CASSYSGRGNTEAFF

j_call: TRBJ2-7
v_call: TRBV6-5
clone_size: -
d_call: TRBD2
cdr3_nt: TGTGCCAGCGATTCTAGCGGGAGACGCGCCTACGAGCAGTACTTC
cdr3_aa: CASDSSGRRAYEQYF

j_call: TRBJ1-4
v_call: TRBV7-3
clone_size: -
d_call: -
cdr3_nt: TGTGCCAGCAGCTTGAGGGCAGGGGATGAAAAACTGTTTTTT
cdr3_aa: CASSLRAGDEKLFF

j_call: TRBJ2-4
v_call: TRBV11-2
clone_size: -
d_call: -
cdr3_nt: TGTGCCAGCAGCTTGCAGCTAGCCAAAAACATTCAGTACTTC
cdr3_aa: CASSLQLAKNIQYF

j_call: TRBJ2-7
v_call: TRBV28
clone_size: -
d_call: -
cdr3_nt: TGTGCCAGCAGACCTAAACTCTTAGCCGGGACCCTCTACGAGCAGTACTTC
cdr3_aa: CASRPKLLAGTLYEQYF

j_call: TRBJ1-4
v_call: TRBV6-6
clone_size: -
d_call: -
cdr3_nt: TGTGCCAGCTACGTCAGTAATGAAAAACTGTTTTTT
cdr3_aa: CASYVSNEKLFF

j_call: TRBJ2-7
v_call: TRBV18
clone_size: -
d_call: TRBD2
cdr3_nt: TGTGCCAGCTCACCCGGCGGGAGGGGCTACGAGCAGTACTTC
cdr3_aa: CASSPGGRGYEQYF

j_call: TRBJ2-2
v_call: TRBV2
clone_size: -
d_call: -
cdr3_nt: TGTGCCAGCAGTTGGGACGGGGCTCGGACCGGGGAGCTGTTTTTT
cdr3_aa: CASSWDGARTGELFF

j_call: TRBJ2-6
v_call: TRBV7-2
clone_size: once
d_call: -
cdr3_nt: TGTGCCAGCAGCTCTGGGGGAACTGGGGCCAACGTCCTGACTTTC
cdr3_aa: CASSSGGTGANVLTF

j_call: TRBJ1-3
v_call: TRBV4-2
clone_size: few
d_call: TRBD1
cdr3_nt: TGTGCCAGCAGCCACGGACAGGGGGACTCTGGAAACACCATATATTTT
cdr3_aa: CASSHGQGDSGNTIYF

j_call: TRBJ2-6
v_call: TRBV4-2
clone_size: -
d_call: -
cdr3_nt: TGTGCCAGCAGCCAAAACGAGGTCAGTGTCTCTGGGGCCAACGTCCTGACTTTC
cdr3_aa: CASSQNEVSVSGANVLTF

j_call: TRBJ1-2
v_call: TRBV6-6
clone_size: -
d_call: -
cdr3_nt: TGTGCCAGCAGCTCAATAGCCCTGGGGGGCTACACCTTC
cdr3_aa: CASSSIALGGYTF

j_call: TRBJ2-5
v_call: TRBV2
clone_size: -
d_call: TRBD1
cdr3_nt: TGTGCCAGCAGTCCTGGACAGGGCGGGGAGACCCAGTACTTC
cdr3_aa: CASSPGQGGETQYF

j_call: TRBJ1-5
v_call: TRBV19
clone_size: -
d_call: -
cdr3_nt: TGTGCCAGTAGTGGACGGCCCCAATCGGCCCAGCATTTT
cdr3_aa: CASSGRPQSAQHF

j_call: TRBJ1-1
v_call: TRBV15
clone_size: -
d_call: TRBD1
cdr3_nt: TGTGCCACCAGCAGACAGGGGGCGACCACTGAAGCTTTCTTT
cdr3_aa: CATSRQGATTEAFF

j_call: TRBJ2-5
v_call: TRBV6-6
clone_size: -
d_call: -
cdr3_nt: TGTGCCAGCAGTTACTCTCCCGATTGGGAGAGGGGGACCCAGTACTTC
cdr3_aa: CASSYSPDWERGTQYF

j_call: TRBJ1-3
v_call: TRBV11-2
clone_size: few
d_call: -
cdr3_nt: TGTGCCAGCAGCTTAAGGGGTCTCTCTGGAAACACCATATATTTT
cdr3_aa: CASSLRGLSGNTIYF

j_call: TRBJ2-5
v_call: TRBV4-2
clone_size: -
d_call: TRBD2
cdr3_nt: TGTGCCAGCAGCCAAACTAGCGGCCCCTCTGTTAGTGAGACCCAGTACTTC
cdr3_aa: CASSQTSGPSVSETQYF

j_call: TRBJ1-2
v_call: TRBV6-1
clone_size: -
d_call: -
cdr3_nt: TGTGCCAGCAGTGAAAGACAGGCGGACTACACCTTC
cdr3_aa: CASSERQADYTF

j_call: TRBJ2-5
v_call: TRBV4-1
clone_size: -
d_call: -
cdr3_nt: TGCGCCAGCAGCCAAGTTATTCCCAGGGGGGCCCTTTTAGGGACCCAGTACTTC
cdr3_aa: CASSQVIPRGALLGTQYF

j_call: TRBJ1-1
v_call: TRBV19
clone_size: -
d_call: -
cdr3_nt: TGTGCCAGTATTTCACCCAGGGGAAACACTGAAGCTTTCTTT
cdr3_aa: CASISPRGNTEAFF

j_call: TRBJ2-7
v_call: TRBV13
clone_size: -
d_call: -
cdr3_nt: TGTGCCAGCAGCTTGTCGGATGGGATTATTGGGGAGCAGTACTTC
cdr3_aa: CASSLSDGIIGEQYF

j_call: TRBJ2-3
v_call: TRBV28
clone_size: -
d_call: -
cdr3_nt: TGTGCCAGCAGCAAGAGCGGGCCCAGCACAGATACGCAGTATTTT
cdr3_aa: CASSKSGPSTDTQYF

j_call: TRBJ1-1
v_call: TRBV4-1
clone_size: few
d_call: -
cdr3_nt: TGCGCCAGCAGCCAAGATCAATTGTGGCCGAACACTGAAGCTTTCTTT
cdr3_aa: CASSQDQLWPNTEAFF

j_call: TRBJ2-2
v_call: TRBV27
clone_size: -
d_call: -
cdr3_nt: TGTGCCAGCAGTTCAAGGGAGCTGTTTTTT
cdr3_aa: CASSSRELFF

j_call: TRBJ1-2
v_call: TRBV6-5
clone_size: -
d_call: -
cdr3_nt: TGTGCCAGCAGCCAGAACAGCCTCAACTATGGCTACACCTTC
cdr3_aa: CASSQNSLNYGYTF

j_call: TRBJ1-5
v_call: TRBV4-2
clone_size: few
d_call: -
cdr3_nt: TGTGCCAGCAGCCAAGAGTTGCAGGGTACGCGCAATCAGCCCCAGCATTTT
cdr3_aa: CASSQELQGTRNQPQHF

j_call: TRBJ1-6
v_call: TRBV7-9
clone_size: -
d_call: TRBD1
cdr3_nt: TGTGCCAGCAGCTTAATTGGACAGGCTAATTCACCCCTCCACTTT
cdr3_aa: CASSLIGQANSPLHF

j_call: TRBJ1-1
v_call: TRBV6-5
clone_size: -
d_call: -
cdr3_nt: TGTGCCAGCAGTCAGCCCCTCGGCAGGAACACTGAAGCTTTCTTT
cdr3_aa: CASSQPLGRNTEAFF

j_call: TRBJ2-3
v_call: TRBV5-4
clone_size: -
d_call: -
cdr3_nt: TGTGCCAGCAGACGAGAAGCTGAGACTAGTTATGAGTATTTT
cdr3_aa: CASRREAETSYEYF

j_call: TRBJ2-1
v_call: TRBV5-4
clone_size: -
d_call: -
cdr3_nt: TGTGCCAGCAGCTTGGGGGTAGGGGTTTACAATGAGCAGTTCTTC
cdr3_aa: CASSLGVGVYNEQFF

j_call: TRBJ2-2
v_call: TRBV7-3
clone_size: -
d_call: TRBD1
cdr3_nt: TGTGCCAGCAGCCTAGGGGGCGTCAGCGGGGAGCTGTTTTTT
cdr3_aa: CASSLGGVSGELFF

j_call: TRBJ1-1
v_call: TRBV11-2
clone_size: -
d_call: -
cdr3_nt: TGTGCCAGCAGCTTAGAGGAGATTACTGAAGCTTTCTTT
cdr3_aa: CASSLEEITEAFF

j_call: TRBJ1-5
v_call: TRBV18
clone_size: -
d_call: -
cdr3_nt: TGTGCCAGCTCACCCCCGGGCGGGATTCGTTATAGCAATCAGCCCCAGCATTTT
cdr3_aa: CASSPPGGIRYSNQPQHF

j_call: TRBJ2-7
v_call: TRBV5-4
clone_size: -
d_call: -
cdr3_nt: TGTGCCAGCAGCTCGAGAGGGCGGGCTTACGAGCAGTACTTC
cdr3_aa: CASSSRGRAYEQYF

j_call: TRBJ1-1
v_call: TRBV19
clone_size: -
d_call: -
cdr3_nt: TGTGCCAGTAGTCCGCCAGTAGGACCCACTGAAGCTTTCTTT
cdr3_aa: CASSPPVGPTEAFF

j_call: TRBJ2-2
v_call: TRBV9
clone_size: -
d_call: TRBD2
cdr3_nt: TGTGCCAGCAGCCCGAACGTAATGGAGCGGGACCTCACCGGGGAGCTGTTTTTT
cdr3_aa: CASSPNVMERDLTGELFF